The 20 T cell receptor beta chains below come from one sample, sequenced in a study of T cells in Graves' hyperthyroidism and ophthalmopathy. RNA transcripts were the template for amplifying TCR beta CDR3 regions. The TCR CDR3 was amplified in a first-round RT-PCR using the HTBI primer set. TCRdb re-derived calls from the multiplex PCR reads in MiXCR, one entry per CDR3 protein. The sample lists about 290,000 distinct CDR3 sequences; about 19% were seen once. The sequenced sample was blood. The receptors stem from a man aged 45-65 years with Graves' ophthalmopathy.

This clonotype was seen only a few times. The CDR3 DNA sequence: TGTGCCAGCAGTCAGAGCGGGGCCGGGGAGCTGTTTTTT. It yields the protein CASSQSGAGELFF. The chain combines TRBV11-2 with TRBJ2-2, with 7 bases that match TRBD2. This CDR3 region has 13 residues. Germline values: CDR1 SGHAT, CDR2 FQNNGV. V trimming: 6 bases; J trimming: 6 bases; junction bases outside the gene matches: 4.

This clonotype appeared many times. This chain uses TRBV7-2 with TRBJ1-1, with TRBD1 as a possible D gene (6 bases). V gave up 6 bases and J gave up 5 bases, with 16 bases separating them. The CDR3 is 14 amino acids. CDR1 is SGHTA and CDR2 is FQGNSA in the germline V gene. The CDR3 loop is CASRFEGVWTEAFF. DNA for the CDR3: TGTGCCAGCAGATTCGAGGGGGTTTGGACTGAAGCTTTCTTT. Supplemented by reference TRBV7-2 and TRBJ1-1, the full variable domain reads GAGVSQSPSNKVTEKGKDVELRCDPISGHTALYWYRQSLGQGLEFLIYFQGNSAPDKSGLPSDRFSAERTGGSVSTLTIQRTQQEDSAVYLCASRFEGVWTEAFFGQGTRLTVV.

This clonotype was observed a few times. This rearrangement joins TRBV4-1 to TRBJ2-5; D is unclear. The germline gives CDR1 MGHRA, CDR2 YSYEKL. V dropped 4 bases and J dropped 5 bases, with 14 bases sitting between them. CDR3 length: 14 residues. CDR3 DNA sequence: TGCGCCAGCAGCCTAGAATCGGGTGCGGAGACCCAGTACTTC. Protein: CASSLESGAETQYF.

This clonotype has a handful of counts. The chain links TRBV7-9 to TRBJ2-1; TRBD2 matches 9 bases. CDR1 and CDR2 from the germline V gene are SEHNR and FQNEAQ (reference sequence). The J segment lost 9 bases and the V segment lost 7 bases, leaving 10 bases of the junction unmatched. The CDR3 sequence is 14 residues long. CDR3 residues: CASIIASGIGEQFF. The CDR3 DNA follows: TGTGCCAGCATCATCGCTAGCGGGATAGGTGAGCAGTTCTTC. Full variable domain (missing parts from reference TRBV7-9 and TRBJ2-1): DTGVSQNPRHKITKRGQNVTFRCDPISEHNRLYWYRQTLGQGPEFLTYFQNEAQLEKSRLLSDRFSAERPKGSFSTLEIQRTEQGDSAMYLCASIIASGIGEQFFGPGTRLTVL.

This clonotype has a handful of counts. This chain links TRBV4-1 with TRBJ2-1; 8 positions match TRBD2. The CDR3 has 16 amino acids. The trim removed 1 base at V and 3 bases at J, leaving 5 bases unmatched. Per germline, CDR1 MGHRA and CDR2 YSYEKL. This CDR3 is CASSQVGTSLYNEQFF. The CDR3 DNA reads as TGCGCCAGCAGCCAAGTGGGGACTAGTCTCTACAATGAGCAGTTCTTC.

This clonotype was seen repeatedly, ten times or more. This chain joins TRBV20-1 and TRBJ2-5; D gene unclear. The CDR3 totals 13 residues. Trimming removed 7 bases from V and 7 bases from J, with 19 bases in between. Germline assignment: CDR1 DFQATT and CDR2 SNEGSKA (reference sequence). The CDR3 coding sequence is TGCAGTGTCACGGGCCCCGCCGGTAGGACCCAGTACTTC. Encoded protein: CSVTGPAGRTQYF.

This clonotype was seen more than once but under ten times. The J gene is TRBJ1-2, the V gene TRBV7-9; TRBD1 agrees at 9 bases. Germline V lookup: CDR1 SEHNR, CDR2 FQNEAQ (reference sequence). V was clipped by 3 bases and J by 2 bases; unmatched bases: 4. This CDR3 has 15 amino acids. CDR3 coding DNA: TGTGCCAGCAGCTTGGGGACAGGGCTGAACTATGGCTACACCTTC. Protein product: CASSLGTGLNYGYTF.

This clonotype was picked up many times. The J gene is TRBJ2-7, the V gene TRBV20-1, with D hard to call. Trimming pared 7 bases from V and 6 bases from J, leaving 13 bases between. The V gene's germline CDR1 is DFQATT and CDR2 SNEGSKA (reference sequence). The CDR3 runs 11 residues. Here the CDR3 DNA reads TGCAGTGTGAAAGGCGTGGGCGAGCAGTACTTC. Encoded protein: CSVKGVGEQYF.

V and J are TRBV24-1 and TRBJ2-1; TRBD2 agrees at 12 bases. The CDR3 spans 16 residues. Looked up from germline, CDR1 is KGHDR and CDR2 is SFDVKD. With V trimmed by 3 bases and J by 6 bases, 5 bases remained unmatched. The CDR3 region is CATSDATSGSGNEQFF. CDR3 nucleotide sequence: TGTGCCACCAGTGATGCGACTAGCGGGAGTGGCAATGAGCAGTTCTTC.

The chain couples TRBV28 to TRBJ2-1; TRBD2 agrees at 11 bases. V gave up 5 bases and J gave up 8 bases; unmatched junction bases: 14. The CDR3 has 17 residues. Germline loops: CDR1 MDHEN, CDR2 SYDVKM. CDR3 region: CASSPPVGLAGTYEQFF. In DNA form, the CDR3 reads TGTGCCAGCAGTCCTCCCGTCGGACTAGCGGGTACTTATGAGCAGTTCTTC.

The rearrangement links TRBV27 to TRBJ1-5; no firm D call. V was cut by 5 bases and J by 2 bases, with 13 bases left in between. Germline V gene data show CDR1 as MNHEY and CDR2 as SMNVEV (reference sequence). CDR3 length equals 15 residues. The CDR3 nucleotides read TGTGCCAGCAGTACCGACACAGCTGGCAATCAGCCCCAGCATTTT. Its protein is CASSTDTAGNQPQHF.

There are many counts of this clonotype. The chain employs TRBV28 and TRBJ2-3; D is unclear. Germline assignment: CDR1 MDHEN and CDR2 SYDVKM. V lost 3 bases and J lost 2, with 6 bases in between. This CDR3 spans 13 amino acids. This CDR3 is CASSFILTDTQYF. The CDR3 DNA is TGTGCCAGCAGTTTCATACTCACAGATACGCAGTATTTT.

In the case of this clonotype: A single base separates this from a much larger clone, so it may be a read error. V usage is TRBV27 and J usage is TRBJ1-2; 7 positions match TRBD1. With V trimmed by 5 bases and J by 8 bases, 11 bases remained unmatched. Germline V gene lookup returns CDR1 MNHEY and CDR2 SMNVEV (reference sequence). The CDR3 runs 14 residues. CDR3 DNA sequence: TGTGCCAGCAGTCCCGGGACAGAAGGTCGAGGCTACACCTTC. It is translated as CASSPGTEGRGYTF.

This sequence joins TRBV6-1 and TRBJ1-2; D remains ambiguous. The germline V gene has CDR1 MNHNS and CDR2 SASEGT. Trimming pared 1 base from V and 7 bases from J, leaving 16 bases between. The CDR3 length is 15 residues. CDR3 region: CASSEVLLGRGGYTF. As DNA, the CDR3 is TGTGCCAGCAGTGAAGTATTGTTGGGGAGAGGTGGCTACACCTTC.

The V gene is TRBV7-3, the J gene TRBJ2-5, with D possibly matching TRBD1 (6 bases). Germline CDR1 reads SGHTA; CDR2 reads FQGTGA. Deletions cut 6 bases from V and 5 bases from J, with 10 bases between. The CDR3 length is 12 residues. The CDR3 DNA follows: TGTGCCAGCAGTCGGACAGCTGAGACCCAGTACTTC. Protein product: CASSRTAETQYF.

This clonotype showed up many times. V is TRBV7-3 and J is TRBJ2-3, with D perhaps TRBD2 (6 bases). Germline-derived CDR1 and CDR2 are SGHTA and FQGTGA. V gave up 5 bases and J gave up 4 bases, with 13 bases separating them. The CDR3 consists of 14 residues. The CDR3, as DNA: TGTGCCAGCAGCCTCACCCCGGGGGCAGATACGCAGTATTTT. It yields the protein CASSLTPGADTQYF.

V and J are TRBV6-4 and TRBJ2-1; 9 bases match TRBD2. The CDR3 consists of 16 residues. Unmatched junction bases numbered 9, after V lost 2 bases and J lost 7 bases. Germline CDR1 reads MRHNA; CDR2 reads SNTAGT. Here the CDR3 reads CASSDRLAGHTNEQFF. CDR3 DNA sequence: TGTGCCAGCAGTGACAGGCTAGCGGGACATACAAATGAGCAGTTCTTC.

CDR3 sequence (DNA): TGTGCCAGCAGCCCTGGTACAGGGTCCACTGAAGCTTTCTTT. Its protein product is CASSPGTGSTEAFF. This sequence joins TRBV7-9 and TRBJ1-1; weak D call: TRBD1 (6 bases). The V end was cut by 5 bases, the J end by 4 bases, with 14 bases between. Germline V gene sequence: CDR1 SEHNR, CDR2 FQNEAQ (reference sequence). This CDR3 has 14 residues.

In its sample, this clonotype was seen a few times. The chain's CDR3 is CASSLAPGQGYTF. The DNA of the CDR3 is TGTGCCAGCAGCTTAGCGCCAGGGCAAGGCTACACCTTC. This chain links TRBV7-8 with TRBJ1-2; a possible D gene is TRBD1 (5 bases). V shed 0 bases and J shed 8 bases, with 10 bases lying between them. Germline lookup yields CDR1 SGHVS and CDR2 FQNEAQ. This CDR3 has 13 residues.

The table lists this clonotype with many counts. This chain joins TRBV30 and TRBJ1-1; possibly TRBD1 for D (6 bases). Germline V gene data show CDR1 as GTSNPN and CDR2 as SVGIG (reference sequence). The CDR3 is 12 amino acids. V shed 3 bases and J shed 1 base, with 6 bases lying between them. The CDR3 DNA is TGTGCCTGGAGAGGGGGGAACACTGAAGCTTTCTTT. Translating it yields CAWRGGNTEAFF.